These T cell receptor beta chains were read from a single sample in a study of neurological immune-mediated disorders. TCRdb fed the 5' RACE reads into MiXCR, producing one record per CDR3 protein. The sample yields about 49,000 distinct CDR3 sequences, about 8% seen once. Material for sequencing was PBMCs. The receptor source for this set is a woman between 40 and 55 years old in good health. Both conserved end residues are part of each CDR3. The D gene is left open where the match is weak. A row's size may be missing; if present it is once, few, many or a size class.

V gene: TRBV9
clone size: many
J gene: TRBJ2-3
D gene: NA
CDR3 protein: CASSGRGADTQYF
CDR3 DNA: TGTGCCAGCAGCGGCCGAGGAGCAGATACGCAGTATTTT

V gene: TRBV7-3
clone size: many
J gene: TRBJ1-6
D gene: NA
CDR3 protein: CATRGPGLNSPLHF
CDR3 DNA: TGTGCCACCAGGGGTCCAGGATTAAATTCACCCCTCCACTTT

V gene: TRBV29-1
clone size: few
J gene: TRBJ2-5
D gene: TRBD1
CDR3 protein: CSVEYQGTGEETQYF
CDR3 DNA: TGCAGCGTTGAATATCAGGGGACAGGGGAAGAGACCCAGTACTTC

V gene: TRBV5-1
clone size: few
J gene: TRBJ2-3
D gene: NA
CDR3 protein: CASTTSGDTQYF
CDR3 DNA: TGCGCCAGCACCACCTCGGGGGATACGCAGTATTTT

V gene: TRBV5-1
clone size: many
J gene: TRBJ2-6
D gene: NA
CDR3 protein: CASRAGANVLTF
CDR3 DNA: TGCGCCAGCAGGGCTGGGGCCAACGTCCTGACTTTC

V gene: TRBV7-2
clone size: NA
J gene: TRBJ2-7
D gene: NA
CDR3 protein: CASSTQDRTLSYEQYF
CDR3 DNA: TGTGCCAGCAGCACTCAGGATCGAACGCTGTCCTACGAGCAGTACTTC

V gene: TRBV5-1
clone size: many
J gene: TRBJ2-1
D gene: NA
CDR3 protein: CASGDRGGGNEQFF
CDR3 DNA: TGCGCCAGCGGCGACAGGGGAGGGGGTAATGAGCAGTTCTTC

V gene: TRBV5-1
clone size: many
J gene: TRBJ2-2
D gene: TRBD2
CDR3 protein: CASRSPGLAGSGELFF
CDR3 DNA: TGCGCCAGCAGATCACCGGGACTAGCGGGGTCCGGGGAGCTGTTTTTT

V gene: TRBV5-6
clone size: many
J gene: TRBJ2-7
D gene: NA
CDR3 protein: CASSLREGAYEQYF
CDR3 DNA: TGTGCCAGCAGCTTGAGGGAGGGGGCCTACGAGCAGTACTTC

V gene: TRBV7-3
clone size: few
J gene: TRBJ2-1
D gene: NA
CDR3 protein: CASSPTGRFNEQFF
CDR3 DNA: TGTGCCAGCAGCCCAACGGGCAGATTCAATGAGCAGTTCTTC

V gene: TRBV7-8
clone size: many
J gene: TRBJ1-2
D gene: NA
CDR3 protein: CASSLDRSGYTF
CDR3 DNA: TGTGCCAGCAGCTTAGACAGAAGTGGCTACACCTTC

V gene: TRBV3-1
clone size: many
J gene: TRBJ1-3
D gene: NA
CDR3 protein: CASSHEGIGNTIYF
CDR3 DNA: TGTGCCAGCAGCCACGAGGGAATTGGAAACACCATATATTTT

V gene: TRBV18
clone size: NA
J gene: TRBJ2-6
D gene: NA
CDR3 protein: CVSSPPWQGGAGANVLTF
CDR3 DNA: TGTGTCAGCTCACCACCGTGGCAGGGAGGAGCCGGGGCCAACGTCCTGACTTTT

V gene: TRBV12-3/TRBV12-4
clone size: many
J gene: TRBJ2-1
D gene: NA
CDR3 protein: CASSLAPRNEQFF
CDR3 DNA: TGTGCCAGCAGTCTCGCCCCTCGGAATGAGCAGTTCTTC

V gene: TRBV15
clone size: many
J gene: TRBJ1-5
D gene: NA
CDR3 protein: CATSRVGGDNQPQHF
CDR3 DNA: TGTGCCACCAGCAGAGTTGGAGGGGACAATCAGCCCCAGCATTTT

V gene: TRBV3-1
clone size: many
J gene: TRBJ2-6
D gene: NA
CDR3 protein: CASSQGRSVRGGPGANVLTF
CDR3 DNA: TGTGCCAGCAGCCAAGGAAGGTCGGTGAGGGGGGGGCCTGGGGCCAACGTCCTGACTTTC

V gene: TRBV10-3
clone size: many
J gene: TRBJ2-7
D gene: NA
CDR3 protein: CAISEWGRGYEQYF
CDR3 DNA: TGTGCCATCAGTGAGTGGGGTCGGGGCTACGAGCAGTACTTC

V gene: TRBV3-1
clone size: NA
J gene: TRBJ2-5
D gene: NA
CDR3 protein: CASSQRGIQETQYF
CDR3 DNA: TGTGCCAGCAGCCAACGGGGTATCCAAGAGACCCAGTACTTC

V gene: TRBV5-1
clone size: many
J gene: TRBJ2-7
D gene: NA
CDR3 protein: CASSTLGEPEQYF
CDR3 DNA: TGCGCCAGCAGCACCCTCGGTGAGCCGGAGCAGTACTTC

V gene: TRBV12-3/TRBV12-4
clone size: many
J gene: TRBJ1-2
D gene: NA
CDR3 protein: CASSALGGRAYGYTF
CDR3 DNA: TGTGCCAGCAGTGCCCTGGGGGGGCGCGCCTATGGCTACACCTTC

V gene: TRBV6-5
clone size: many
J gene: TRBJ1-3
D gene: NA
CDR3 protein: CASSSGLAGNTIYF
CDR3 DNA: TGTGCCAGCAGTTCCGGGCTTGCTGGAAACACCATATATTTT

V gene: TRBV11-2
clone size: many
J gene: TRBJ2-1
D gene: TRBD2
CDR3 protein: CASSSTSGVEQFF
CDR3 DNA: TGTGCCAGCAGCTCGACTAGCGGGGTAGAGCAGTTCTTC

V gene: TRBV5-1
clone size: NA
J gene: TRBJ1-1
D gene: NA
CDR3 protein: CASGGELGTENTEAFF
CDR3 DNA: TGCGCCAGCGGGGGGGAACTCGGGACGGAGAACACTGAAGCTTTCTTT

V gene: TRBV12-3/TRBV12-4
clone size: many
J gene: TRBJ1-1
D gene: TRBD1
CDR3 protein: CASSGQGLNTEAFF
CDR3 DNA: TGTGCCAGCAGTGGACAGGGTTTGAACACTGAAGCTTTCTTT

V gene: TRBV6-2/TRBV6-3
clone size: few
J gene: TRBJ1-2
D gene: NA
CDR3 protein: CANSYRVYGYTF
CDR3 DNA: TGTGCCAACAGTTACAGAGTCTATGGCTACACCTTC

V gene: TRBV5-1
clone size: many
J gene: TRBJ1-1
D gene: TRBD1
CDR3 protein: CASSIDRDLMNTEAFF
CDR3 DNA: TGCGCCAGCAGCATAGACAGGGACCTCATGAACACTGAAGCTTTCTTT

V gene: TRBV6-6
clone size: many
J gene: TRBJ1-2
D gene: NA
CDR3 protein: CASTSGREYGYTF
CDR3 DNA: TGTGCCAGCACCTCGGGGAGGGAATATGGCTACACCTTC

V gene: TRBV27
clone size: many
J gene: TRBJ1-5
D gene: NA
CDR3 protein: CASGLRGTHQPQHF
CDR3 DNA: TGTGCCAGCGGCCTCAGAGGGACTCATCAGCCCCAGCATTTT

V gene: TRBV14
clone size: many
J gene: TRBJ1-2
D gene: NA
CDR3 protein: CASSPDPGPYGYTF
CDR3 DNA: TGTGCCAGCAGCCCGGACCCGGGACCTTATGGCTACACCTTC

V gene: TRBV4-1
clone size: few
J gene: TRBJ1-6
D gene: NA
CDR3 protein: CASSPPLGPALSYNSPLHF
CDR3 DNA: TGCGCCAGCAGCCCTCCCCTGGGTCCAGCCCTTTCCTATAATTCACCCCTCCACTTT

V gene: TRBV12-3/TRBV12-4
clone size: NA
J gene: TRBJ1-1
D gene: NA
CDR3 protein: CASSLGGPNEAFF
CDR3 DNA: TGTGCCAGCAGTTTGGGGGGGCCAAATGAAGCTTTCTTT

V gene: TRBV20-1
clone size: many
J gene: TRBJ2-7
D gene: NA
CDR3 protein: CSARDSAYEQYF
CDR3 DNA: TGCAGTGCCAGGGACTCCGCCTACGAGCAGTACTTC

V gene: TRBV18
clone size: many
J gene: TRBJ1-2
D gene: NA
CDR3 protein: CASSLIDGDGYTF
CDR3 DNA: TGTGCCAGCTCACTAATCGACGGAGATGGCTACACCTTC

V gene: TRBV18
clone size: few
J gene: TRBJ1-1
D gene: TRBD1
CDR3 protein: CASSPGQGATEAFF
CDR3 DNA: TGTGCCAGCTCACCGGGACAGGGGGCCACTGAAGCTTTCTTT

V gene: TRBV10-1
clone size: many
J gene: TRBJ2-3
D gene: NA
CDR3 protein: CASSEVGGVGSSTDTQYF
CDR3 DNA: TGCGCCAGCAGTGAAGTTGGGGGAGTCGGTTCTAGCACAGATACGCAGTATTTT

V gene: TRBV18
clone size: few
J gene: TRBJ2-6
D gene: NA
CDR3 protein: CASSREITDGANVLTF
CDR3 DNA: TGTGCCAGCTCACGCGAAATCACGGACGGGGCCAACGTCCTGACTTTC

V gene: TRBV9
clone size: many
J gene: TRBJ2-5
D gene: NA
CDR3 protein: CASSALRASETQYF
CDR3 DNA: TGTGCCAGCAGCGCTTTGCGGGCCTCGGAGACCCAGTACTTC

V gene: TRBV20-1
clone size: many
J gene: TRBJ2-1
D gene: TRBD2
CDR3 protein: CSAHNVERGSYNEQFF
CDR3 DNA: TGCAGTGCTCATAACGTTGAGCGGGGCTCCTACAATGAGCAGTTCTTC

V gene: TRBV7-8
clone size: many
J gene: TRBJ2-1
D gene: NA
CDR3 protein: CASSSGPDFYNEQFF
CDR3 DNA: TGTGCCAGCAGCTCCGGGCCCGACTTTTACAATGAGCAGTTCTTC

V gene: TRBV4-3
clone size: many
J gene: TRBJ2-1
D gene: NA
CDR3 protein: CASSQETGKLLIPYNEQFF
CDR3 DNA: TGCGCCAGCAGCCAAGAAACAGGGAAACTATTAATTCCCTACAATGAGCAGTTCTTC

V gene: TRBV5-1
clone size: many
J gene: TRBJ1-4
D gene: NA
CDR3 protein: CASTPASGDEKLFF
CDR3 DNA: TGCGCCAGCACCCCAGCCTCGGGGGATGAAAAACTGTTTTTT

V gene: TRBV7-8
clone size: many
J gene: TRBJ2-7
D gene: NA
CDR3 protein: CASSLGQPWEQYF
CDR3 DNA: TGTGCCAGCAGCTTGGGGCAGCCGTGGGAGCAGTACTTC

V gene: TRBV5-1
clone size: many
J gene: TRBJ2-5
D gene: TRBD1
CDR3 protein: CASSTGTGPQETQYF
CDR3 DNA: TGCGCCAGCAGCACCGGGACAGGGCCCCAAGAGACCCAGTACTTC

V gene: TRBV5-1
clone size: few
J gene: TRBJ1-2
D gene: NA
CDR3 protein: CASSLWQGGQGYTF
CDR3 DNA: TGCGCCAGCAGCTTGTGGCAGGGTGGACAAGGCTACACCTTC

V gene: TRBV24-1
clone size: NA
J gene: TRBJ1-2
D gene: TRBD1
CDR3 protein: CATSDSSPGQGNYGYTF
CDR3 DNA: TGTGCCACCAGTGATTCCAGCCCAGGACAGGGGAACTATGGCTACACCTTC

V gene: TRBV7-2
clone size: few
J gene: TRBJ2-5
D gene: TRBD2
CDR3 protein: CASSSGLGAPGTQYF
CDR3 DNA: TGTGCCAGCAGTTCGGGACTAGGGGCGCCGGGGACCCAGTACTTC

V gene: TRBV2
clone size: NA
J gene: TRBJ2-1
D gene: NA
CDR3 protein: CASSERQPSSYNEQFF
CDR3 DNA: TGTGCCAGCAGTGAAAGACAACCGAGCTCCTACAATGAGCAGTTCTTC

V gene: TRBV15
clone size: many
J gene: TRBJ2-1
D gene: TRBD2
CDR3 protein: CATSRVSGSFYNEQFF
CDR3 DNA: TGTGCCACCAGCAGAGTAAGCGGGAGCTTCTACAATGAGCAGTTCTTC

V gene: TRBV4-2
clone size: NA
J gene: TRBJ2-1
D gene: NA
CDR3 protein: CASSPSGAVNEQFF
CDR3 DNA: TGTGCCAGCAGCCCAAGTGGTGCGGTCAATGAGCAGTTCTTC

V gene: TRBV5-1
clone size: many
J gene: TRBJ1-4
D gene: NA
CDR3 protein: CASSRTLATNEKLFF
CDR3 DNA: TGCGCCAGCAGCCGGACACTGGCAACTAATGAAAAACTGTTTTTT

V gene: TRBV4-3
clone size: few
J gene: TRBJ2-7
D gene: NA
CDR3 protein: CASSQDRLGTKQYF
CDR3 DNA: TGCGCCAGCAGCCAAGATCGGCTAGGGACGAAGCAGTACTTC

V gene: TRBV7-8
clone size: few
J gene: TRBJ2-7
D gene: TRBD1
CDR3 protein: CASSLVGTGYSYEQYF
CDR3 DNA: TGTGCCAGCAGCTTAGTTGGGACAGGCTACTCCTACGAGCAGTACTTC

V gene: TRBV15
clone size: many
J gene: TRBJ1-4
D gene: NA
CDR3 protein: CATSRDRAGLANEKLFF
CDR3 DNA: TGTGCCACCAGCAGAGATCGCGCGGGGTTGGCTAATGAAAAACTGTTTTTT

V gene: TRBV5-4
clone size: many
J gene: TRBJ2-5
D gene: NA
CDR3 protein: CASSLGRQETQYF
CDR3 DNA: TGTGCCAGCAGCTTGGGAAGACAAGAGACCCAGTACTTC

V gene: TRBV6-2/TRBV6-3
clone size: many
J gene: TRBJ2-5
D gene: TRBD2
CDR3 protein: CASSDQPGLAQETQYF
CDR3 DNA: TGTGCCAGCAGCGATCAACCGGGACTAGCACAAGAGACCCAGTACTTC

V gene: TRBV5-1
clone size: many
J gene: TRBJ2-7
D gene: NA
CDR3 protein: CASSLLQAGITEQYF
CDR3 DNA: TGCGCCAGCAGCTTGCTCCAGGCTGGCATCACCGAGCAGTACTTC

V gene: TRBV18
clone size: few
J gene: TRBJ2-2
D gene: NA
CDR3 protein: CASSRLLNTGELFF
CDR3 DNA: TGTGCCAGCTCACGTTTATTGAACACCGGGGAGCTGTTTTTT

V gene: TRBV12-3/TRBV12-4
clone size: many
J gene: TRBJ2-7
D gene: TRBD2
CDR3 protein: CASSLTSGGNYEQYF
CDR3 DNA: TGTGCCAGCAGTTTGACTAGCGGGGGGAACTACGAGCAGTACTTC

V gene: TRBV25-1
clone size: many
J gene: TRBJ2-5
D gene: NA
CDR3 protein: CASSEIGGSTGETQYF
CDR3 DNA: TGTGCCAGCAGTGAAATTGGTGGATCCACGGGTGAGACCCAGTACTTC